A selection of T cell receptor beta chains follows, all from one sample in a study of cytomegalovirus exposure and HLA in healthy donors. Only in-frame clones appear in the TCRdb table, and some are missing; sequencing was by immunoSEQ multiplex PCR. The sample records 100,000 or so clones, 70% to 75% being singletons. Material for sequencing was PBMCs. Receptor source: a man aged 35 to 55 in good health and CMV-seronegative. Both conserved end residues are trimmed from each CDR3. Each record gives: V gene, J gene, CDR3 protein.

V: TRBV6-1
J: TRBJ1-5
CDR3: ASSVGGVGQPQH

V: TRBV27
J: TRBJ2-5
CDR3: ASSYSGETQY

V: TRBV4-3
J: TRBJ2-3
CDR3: ASSRVAGAGDTQY

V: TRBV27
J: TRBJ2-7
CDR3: ASSKGRTGGYEQY

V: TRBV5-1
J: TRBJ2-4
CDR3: ASSLEGASNIQY

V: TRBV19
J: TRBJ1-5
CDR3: ASMVYREGNQPQH

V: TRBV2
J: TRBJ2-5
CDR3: ASTVQETQY

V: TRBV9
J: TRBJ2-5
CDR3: ASSVGRAEGTQY

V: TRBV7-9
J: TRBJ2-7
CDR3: ASTLGQGIYEQY

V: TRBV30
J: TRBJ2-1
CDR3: ACRLAGVNEQF

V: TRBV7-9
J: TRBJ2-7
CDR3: SSSLAGAGSYEQY

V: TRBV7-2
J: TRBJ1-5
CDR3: ASSQGVSSNQPQH

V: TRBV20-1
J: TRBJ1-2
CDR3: SATGGYGYT

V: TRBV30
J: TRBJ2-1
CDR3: ASSGSSYEQF

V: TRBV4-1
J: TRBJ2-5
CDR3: ASSQGGWGQGAETQY

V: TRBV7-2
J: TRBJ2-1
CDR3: ASSGGLAGHNEQF

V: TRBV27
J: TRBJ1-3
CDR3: ASSPRDTLPGSGNTIY

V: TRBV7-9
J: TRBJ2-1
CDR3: ASSLVSGRAPHEQF

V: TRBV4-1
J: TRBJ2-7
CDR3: ASSHGTGGVEQY

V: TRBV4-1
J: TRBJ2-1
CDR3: ASSQGPGLAGVNEQF

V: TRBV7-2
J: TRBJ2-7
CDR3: ASSSQGAGGSYEQY

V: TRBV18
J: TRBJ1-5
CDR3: ASSLREGSNQPQH

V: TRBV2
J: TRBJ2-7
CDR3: ASSELGSEQY

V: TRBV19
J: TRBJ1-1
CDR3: ASIDSGVLTEAF

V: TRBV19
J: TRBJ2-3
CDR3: ASSVSGDNTDTQY